The source of this T cell receptor beta chain is a study of cytomegalovirus exposure and HLA in healthy donors. Study-level information: Earlier findings included roughly 120 million unique TCR beta sequences obtained from roughly 200 million T cells. Assignment to the Caucasian-associated ancestry cluster applied to less than 85% of the approximately 420 genotyped donors.

Comments on this clone: What it binds is unknown.

Germline loops: CDR1 SGHRS, CDR2 YFSETQ. The CDR3 runs to 15 residues. Trimming removed 5 bases from V and 2 bases from J; junction bases left unmatched: 9. PCR primers comprised 60 Vbeta and 13 Jbeta primers. The protocol was immunoSEQ multiplex PCR, while the TCRdb copy is restricted to in-frame clones and leaves out a portion. The sample contains hundreds of thousands of clones, about 80% of which appear only once. Broader study findings: The analysis excluded some indistinguishable V segments, including TRBV6-2 and TRBV6-3. Altogether, around 160 TCR beta chains were recorded as cytomegalovirus-associated.

The sequenced sample was PBMCs. The sequence was obtained from a male donor in good health and CMV-seronegative. V gene TRBV5-1 combines with J gene TRBJ2-7, with 8 bases lining up with TRBD2. The CDR3 spells CASSVAGGSPYEQYF. The CDR3 DNA is TGCGCCAGCAGTGTGGCGGGGGGATCTCCCTACGAGCAGTACTTC.